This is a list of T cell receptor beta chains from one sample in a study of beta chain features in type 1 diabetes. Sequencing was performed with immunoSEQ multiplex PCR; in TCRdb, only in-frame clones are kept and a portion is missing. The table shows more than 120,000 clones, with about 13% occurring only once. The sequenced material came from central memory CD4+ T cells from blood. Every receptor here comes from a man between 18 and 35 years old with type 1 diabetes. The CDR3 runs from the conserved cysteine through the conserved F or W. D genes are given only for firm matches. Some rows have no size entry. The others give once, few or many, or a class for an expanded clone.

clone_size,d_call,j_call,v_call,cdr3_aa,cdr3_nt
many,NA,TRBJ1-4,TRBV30,CAWSATRGEKLFF,TGTGCCTGGAGTGCCACACGGGGGGAAAAACTGTTTTTT
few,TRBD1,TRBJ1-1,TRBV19,CASSIVELRGSTEAFF,TGTGCCAGTAGTATAGTTGAACTCAGGGGGAGCACTGAAGCTTTCTTT
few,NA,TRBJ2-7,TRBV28,CASSLGGRSYEQYF,TGTGCCAGCAGTTTAGGGGGTAGATCCTACGAGCAGTACTTC
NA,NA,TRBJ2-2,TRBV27,CASSLGGAGELFF,TGTGCCAGCAGTTTAGGGGGAGCCGGGGAGCTGTTTTTT
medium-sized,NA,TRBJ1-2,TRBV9,CASSAIGTSYGYTF,TGTGCCAGCAGCGCCATAGGGACGTCCTATGGCTACACCTTC
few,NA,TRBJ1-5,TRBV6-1,CASRGSNQPQHF,TGTGCCAGCAGAGGTAGCAATCAGCCCCAGCATTTT
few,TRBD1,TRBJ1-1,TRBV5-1,CASSSGGAAEAFF,TGCGCCAGCAGTTCAGGGGGCGCGGCTGAAGCTTTCTTT
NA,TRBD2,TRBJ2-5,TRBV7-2,CASSLGGGKETQYF,TGTGCCAGCAGCTTAGGCGGGGGAAAAGAGACCCAGTACTTC
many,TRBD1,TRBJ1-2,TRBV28,CASSTGQGVYGYTF,TGTGCCAGCAGTACGGGACAGGGGGTCTATGGCTACACCTTC
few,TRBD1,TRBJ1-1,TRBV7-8,CASSAGTGVRSEAFF,TGTGCCAGCAGCGCCGGGACAGGGGTCAGGAGTGAAGCTTTCTTT
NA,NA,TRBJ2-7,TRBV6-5,CASTTRAGEQYF,TGTGCCAGCACCACGAGGGCTGGCGAGCAGTACTTC
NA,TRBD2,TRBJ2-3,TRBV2,CASSGGLATDTQYF,TGTGCCAGCAGTGGTGGACTAGCCACAGATACGCAGTATTTT